This is a list of T cell receptor beta chains from one sample in a study of T-cell memory formation after mild COVID-19. TCRdb processed the 5' RACE reads anew with MiXCR; each CDR3 protein has one entry. This sample carries about 560,000 distinct CDR3 sequences, 20% to 25% of them seen once, and the ten largest clones take 7.5% to 9.5%. The sequencing sample was made of PBMCs or a T cell subset sorted from them (not recorded which). The receptors stem from an adult woman who had mild COVID-19 (a few samples of this study predate the infection). Cell type and time point are not known. CDR3s include the opening cysteine and the closing phenylalanine or tryptophan. The D gene is left open where the match is weak. Clone size is given for some rows only: seen once, a few or many times, or a class if the clone is expanded.

cdr3_length	v_call	d_call	j_call	clone_size	cdr3_nt	cdr3_aa
15	TRBV7-2	TRBD2	TRBJ2-2	.	TGTGCCAGCTCCCGGGGCGGGAGGAACACCGGGGAGCTGTTTTTT	CASSRGGRNTGELFF
14	TRBV19	.	TRBJ2-7	.	TGTGCCAGTAGTACTTCAGGCCTTAACTACGAGCAGTACTTC	CASSTSGLNYEQYF
15	TRBV7-6	.	TRBJ1-1	few	TGTGCCAGCAGCCCTCGGGACGGTGCGACGACTGAAGCTTTCTTT	CASSPRDGATTEAFF
14	TRBV6-6	.	TRBJ1-3	.	TGTGCCAGCAGTTACCCCGCATCTGGAAACACCATATATTTT	CASSYPASGNTIYF
15	TRBV12-3/TRBV12-4	TRBD1	TRBJ1-2	few	TGTGCCAGCAGTTTAAGACAGGGAAGGGACTATGGCTACACCTTC	CASSLRQGRDYGYTF
16	TRBV27	TRBD2	TRBJ2-1	few	TGTGCCAGCAGCCGTGCGGGACTAGCGGGAGAGGCTGAGCAGTTCTTC	CASSRAGLAGEAEQFF
17	TRBV7-9	TRBD2	TRBJ2-3	.	TGTGCCAGCAGCCCCAAACTCGGGACTAGCTGGACAGATACGCAGTATTTT	CASSPKLGTSWTDTQYF
13	TRBV5-6	TRBD1	TRBJ1-5	few	TGTGCCAGCAGCCAGGGACAGACTCAGCCCCAGCATTTT	CASSQGQTQPQHF
14	TRBV20-1	TRBD1	TRBJ1-5	many	TGCAGTGCTAGAGAAGGGCAGGGGGGTCAGCCCCAGCATTTT	CSAREGQGGQPQHF
14	TRBV29-1	.	TRBJ2-3	few	TGCAGTGTAAGAAGGGGGGCCCACACAGATACGCAGTATTTT	CSVRRGAHTDTQYF
14	TRBV9	.	TRBJ2-1	.	TGTGCCAGCAGCCCGTGGGTTGACTACAATGAGCAGTTCTTC	CASSPWVDYNEQFF
17	TRBV4-3	.	TRBJ1-1	.	TGCGCCAGCAGCCAAGATCGGCAAGGGTTCGGGAACACTGAAGCTTTCTTT	CASSQDRQGFGNTEAFF
16	TRBV6-5	TRBD1	TRBJ2-2	.	TGTGCCAGCAGCCCGACAGGGTTGGAGAACACCGGGGAGCTGTTTTTT	CASSPTGLENTGELFF
13	TRBV3-1	.	TRBJ1-4	once	TGTGCCAGCAGCCAAAGGGATAGGGAAAAACTGTTTTTT	CASSQRDREKLFF
14	TRBV5-1	.	TRBJ1-1	many	TGCGCCAGCAGCTTCCTGACAGTGAACACTGAAGCTTTCTTT	CASSFLTVNTEAFF
17	TRBV12-3/TRBV12-4	.	TRBJ1-2	.	TGTGCCAGCAGTTTAGGTCAGGGCCAACCAGCGAACTATGGCTACACCTTC	CASSLGQGQPANYGYTF
15	TRBV7-8	.	TRBJ1-1	few	TGTGCCAGCAGCTTGGAGCGACTACAGGGAGGTGAAGCTTTCTTT	CASSLERLQGGEAFF
13	TRBV9	.	TRBJ1-1	few	TGTGCCAGCAGCGTAAACAGGGCAACTGAAGCTTTCTTT	CASSVNRATEAFF
16	TRBV7-9	.	TRBJ1-6	few	TGTGCCAGCAGCTTAGAGCCTGGGTACCTGGATTCACCCCTCCACTTT	CASSLEPGYLDSPLHF
17	TRBV18	.	TRBJ2-1	once	TGTGCCAGCTCACCTCTCACTTATTCTAGCTCCTACAATGAGCAGTTCTTC	CASSPLTYSSSYNEQFF
15	TRBV7-9	.	TRBJ1-2	few	TGTGCCAGCAGCTTAGTTGCCACAGATACTTATGGCTACACCTTC	CASSLVATDTYGYTF
13	TRBV6-1	TRBD1	TRBJ1-1	many	TGTGCCAGCAGGGAACAGGGGCGCGCTGAAGCTTTCTTT	CASREQGRAEAFF
14	TRBV15	.	TRBJ2-1	few	TGTGCCACCAGCAGAGAATACACAAGAAATGAGCAGTTCTTC	CATSREYTRNEQFF
15	TRBV10-3	TRBD2	TRBJ2-1	few	TGTGCCATCAGCAAGCGGGAGGGGATCTACAATGAGCAGTTCTTC	CAISKREGIYNEQFF
14	TRBV24-1	.	TRBJ2-2	few	TGTGCCACCAGTGGCTGGGACACCACCGGGGAGCTGTTTTTT	CATSGWDTTGELFF
17	TRBV11-2	.	TRBJ2-1	.	TGTGCCAGCAGCTTAGAAGGGTACGGGAGCTCCTACAATGAGCAGTTCTTC	CASSLEGYGSSYNEQFF
17	TRBV5-4	.	TRBJ2-1	few	TGTGCCAGCAGCTTGGGAGTCCTAGAGGCCGGCTACAATGAGCAGTTCTTC	CASSLGVLEAGYNEQFF
15	TRBV5-1	TRBD2	TRBJ2-3	few	TGCGCCAGCAGCTTCTTCGCGGGGGGGACTGATACGCAGTATTTT	CASSFFAGGTDTQYF
14	TRBV12-3/TRBV12-4	.	TRBJ2-2	once	TGTGCCAGCAGTCCAAGACTAGGATCCGGGGAGCTGTTTTTT	CASSPRLGSGELFF
16	TRBV7-9	TRBD2	TRBJ2-3	.	TGTGCCAGCAGCTCGGGGACTAGCGGGACGGGAGATACGCAGTATTTT	CASSSGTSGTGDTQYF
16	TRBV9	.	TRBJ1-1	few	TGTGCCAGCAGCGTACATCCTATCACAGGGCCCACTGAAGCTTTCTTT	CASSVHPITGPTEAFF
14	TRBV7-2	TRBD1	TRBJ2-7	few	TGTGCCAGCAGCTTATCCGGGACAGCCTCCGAGCAGTACTTC	CASSLSGTASEQYF
19	TRBV14	TRBD2	TRBJ2-7	few	TGTGCCAGCAGCCAAGAAAGGCTGCTACTAGCGGGAGAGGCGTACGAGCAGTACTTC	CASSQERLLLAGEAYEQYF
15	TRBV20-1	TRBD2	TRBJ2-7	.	TGCAGTGCTAGAGATTACAGCGGGGAGTCCCACGAGCAGTACTTC	CSARDYSGESHEQYF
11	TRBV10-3	.	TRBJ1-1	few	TGTGCCATCAGTGAAAGGGAAACGGCTTTCTTT	CAISERETAFF
17	TRBV12-3/TRBV12-4	TRBD2	TRBJ2-1	.	TGTGCCAGCAGTTTAGTACGGGGGGGGTCTATCTACAATGAGCAGTTCTTC	CASSLVRGGSIYNEQFF
19	TRBV7-9	TRBD2	TRBJ2-3	few	TGTGCCAGCAGCGGCCCAGCGGGGGGGACTAGCGGGAGAGGAGATACGCAGTATTTT	CASSGPAGGTSGRGDTQYF
12	TRBV11-2	.	TRBJ2-1	.	TGTGCCAGCAGCTTAGTGACCCCGGAACAGTTCTTC	CASSLVTPEQFF
18	TRBV12-3/TRBV12-4	TRBD1	TRBJ2-1	few	TGTGCCAGCAGCCCCGGAACCACGACAGGGGGTTACAGAAATGAGCAGTTCTTC	CASSPGTTTGGYRNEQFF
11	TRBV20-1	.	TRBJ2-1	few	TGCAGTGCTAGAGATCTTGGTGAGCAGTTCTTC	CSARDLGEQFF
14	TRBV18	.	TRBJ1-2	.	TGTGCCAGCTCACCACCGCCGGGGGTCGGCGGCTACACCTTC	CASSPPPGVGGYTF
16	TRBV7-7	TRBD2	TRBJ2-1	.	TGTGCCAGCAGCCCCTTCCTAGCGGGGGGGTTCGATGAGCAGTTCTTC	CASSPFLAGGFDEQFF
16	TRBV6-1	TRBD2	TRBJ2-1	.	TGTGCCAGCAGTTGGACTAGCGGGGTGAATCCCGATGAGCAGTTCTTC	CASSWTSGVNPDEQFF
15	TRBV7-2	.	TRBJ2-1	few	TGTGCCAGCAGCTTATCTAGAGGGCCCAACAATGAGCAGTTCTTC	CASSLSRGPNNEQFF
14	TRBV5-1	.	TRBJ2-1	.	TGCGCCAGCAGTCGGGGAGACGAATATAATGAGCAGTTCTTC	CASSRGDEYNEQFF
14	TRBV7-2	.	TRBJ1-1	many	TGTGCCAGCAGCCCTGTACATACTCCTAGTGAAGCTTTCTTT	CASSPVHTPSEAFF
19	TRBV3-1	TRBD1	TRBJ1-2	.	TGTGCCAGCAGCCAAGAGGGAAACTTCCGGGACAGGAGAAACTATGGCTACACCTTC	CASSQEGNFRDRRNYGYTF